This T cell receptor beta chain was sequenced during a study of T cells after posttransplantation cyclophosphamide. Study-level points and caveats: Later blood repertoires were often dominated by clones from the donor CD8+ memory compartment. Recipient CMV seropositivity and CMV reactivation strongly tracked TRB clonality. TRB overlap between skin or GI tissue T cells and blood was limited.

A note on this clone: Its antigen remains unidentified.

Treatment was busulfan-fludarabine conditioning, a marrow graft, and cyclophosphamide on days +3 and +4. The CDR3 consists of 15 residues. Deletions cut 5 bases from V and 2 bases from J, with 16 bases between. Germline V gene data show CDR1 as SEHNR and CDR2 as FQNEAQ (reference sequence). The method was immunoSEQ multiplex PCR; TCRdb's version includes in-frame clones alone and lacks a portion of them. The sample has roughly 20,000 clones, over 70% seen once. Sequenced material: PBMCs, taken after an allogeneic stem cell transplant with post-transplant cyclophosphamide. The sequence came from a male patient in his 30s who received an allogeneic stem cell transplant from a related donor, was CMV-positive, and had acute GVHD only. Some T cells may be graft donor cells. The chain is built from TRBV7-9 and TRBJ2-7; D perhaps matches TRBD1 (6 bases). The DNA for the CDR3 is TGTGCCAGCAGCATGAAGGGCAGGGGAGCCTACGAGCAGTACTTC. Translated: CASSMKGRGAYEQYF.